This T cell receptor (beta chain) was observed in a study of T cell changes during pregnancy in multiple sclerosis. From germline, CDR1 is SGHAT and CDR2 FQNNGV. The CDR3 is made up of 13 amino acids. V lost 0 bases to trimming and J lost 10 bases; unmatched junction nucleotides: 4. Some clones are missing from TCRdb's copy, which holds only in-frame ones; the method was immunoSEQ multiplex PCR. The sample includes some 20,000 clones, around 90% of them seen just once. Sequencing used CD4+ T cells from peripheral blood mononuclear cells, obtained in the third trimester of pregnancy. V gene TRBV11-2 combines with J gene TRBJ2-7; 9 bases match TRBD1. The receptor's source is a female donor in good health, enrolled as a control in a pregnancy study. The CDR3 here is CASSLEGDREQYF. DNA for the CDR3: TGTGCCAGCAGCTTAGAGGGGGACAGGGAACAGTACTTC.